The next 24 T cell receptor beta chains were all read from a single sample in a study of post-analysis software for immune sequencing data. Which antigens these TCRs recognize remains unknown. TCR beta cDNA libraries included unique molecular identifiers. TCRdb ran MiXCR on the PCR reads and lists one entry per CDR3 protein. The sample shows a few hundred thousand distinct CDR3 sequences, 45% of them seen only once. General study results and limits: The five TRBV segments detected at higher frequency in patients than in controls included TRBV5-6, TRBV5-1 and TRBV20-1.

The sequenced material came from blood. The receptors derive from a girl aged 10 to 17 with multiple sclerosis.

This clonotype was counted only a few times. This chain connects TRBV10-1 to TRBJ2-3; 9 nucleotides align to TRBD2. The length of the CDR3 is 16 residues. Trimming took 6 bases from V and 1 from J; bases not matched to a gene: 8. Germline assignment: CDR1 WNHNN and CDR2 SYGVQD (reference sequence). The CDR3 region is CASSGVKREGTDTQYF. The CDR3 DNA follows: TGCGCCAGCAGCGGGGTTAAGCGGGAGGGCACAGATACGCAGTATTTT.

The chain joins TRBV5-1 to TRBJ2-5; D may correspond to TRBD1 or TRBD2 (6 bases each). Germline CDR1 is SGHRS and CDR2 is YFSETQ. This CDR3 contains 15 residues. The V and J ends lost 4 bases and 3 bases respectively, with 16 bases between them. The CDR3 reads CASSRDAGEEETQYF. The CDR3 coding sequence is TGCGCCAGCAGCCGAGATGCAGGGGAGGAAGAGACCCAGTACTTC.

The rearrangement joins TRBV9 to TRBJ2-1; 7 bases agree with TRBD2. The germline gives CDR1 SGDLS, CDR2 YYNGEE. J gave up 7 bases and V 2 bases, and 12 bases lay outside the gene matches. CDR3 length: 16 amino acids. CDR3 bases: TGTGCCAGCAGCGTCGGGGAGGTCGGGAGGAATAATGAGCAGTTCTTC. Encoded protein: CASSVGEVGRNNEQFF.

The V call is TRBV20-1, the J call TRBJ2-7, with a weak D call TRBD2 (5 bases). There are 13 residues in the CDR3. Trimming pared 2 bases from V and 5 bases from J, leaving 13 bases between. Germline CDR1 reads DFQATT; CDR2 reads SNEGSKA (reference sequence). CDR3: CSARIARIHEQYF. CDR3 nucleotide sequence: TGCAGTGCTAGAATAGCGAGGATACACGAGCAGTACTTC.

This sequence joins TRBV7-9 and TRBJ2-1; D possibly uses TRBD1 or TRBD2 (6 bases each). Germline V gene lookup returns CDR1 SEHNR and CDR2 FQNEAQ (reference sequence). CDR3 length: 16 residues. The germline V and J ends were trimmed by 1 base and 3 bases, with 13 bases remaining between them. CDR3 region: CASSLVSEGGYNEQFF. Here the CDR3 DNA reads TGTGCCAGCAGCTTAGTTAGCGAGGGGGGCTACAATGAGCAGTTCTTC.

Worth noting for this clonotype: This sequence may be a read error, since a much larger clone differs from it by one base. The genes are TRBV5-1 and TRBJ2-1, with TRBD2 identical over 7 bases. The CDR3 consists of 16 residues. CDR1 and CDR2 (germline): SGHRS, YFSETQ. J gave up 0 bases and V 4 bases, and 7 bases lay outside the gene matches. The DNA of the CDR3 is TGCGCCAGCAGCCCACCGGCTAGCGGCTCCTACAATGAGCAGTTCTTC. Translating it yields CASSPPASGSYNEQFF. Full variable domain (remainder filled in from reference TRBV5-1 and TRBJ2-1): KAGVTQTPRYLIKTRGQQVTLSCSPISGHRSVSWYQQTPGQGLQFLFEYFSETQRNKGNFPGRFSGRQFSNSRSEMNVSTLELGDSALYLCASSPPASGSYNEQFFGPGTRLTVL.

CDR3 bases: TGTGCCAGCAGCGGTGGCCGGGACAGGGTCGAAAACATTCAGTACTTC. This codes for CASSGGRDRVENIQYF. The rearrangement links TRBV2 to TRBJ2-4; TRBD1 matches at 9 bases. After removal of 6 bases from V and 5 bases from J, the junction contained 11 bases not matched to a gene. The CDR3 extends over 16 amino acids. CDR1 is SNHLY and CDR2 is FYNNEI in the germline V gene.

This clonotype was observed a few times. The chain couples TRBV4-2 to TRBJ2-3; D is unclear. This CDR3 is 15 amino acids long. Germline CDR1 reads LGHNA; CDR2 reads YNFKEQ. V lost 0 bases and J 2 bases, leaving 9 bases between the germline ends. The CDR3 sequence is CASSQEDRDTDTQYF. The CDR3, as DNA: TGTGCCAGCAGCCAAGAGGATAGGGACACAGATACGCAGTATTTT.

The CDR3 nucleotides are TGTGCCAGCAAGGAGGTGGTAGCGGGAGGAGGGGAGACCCAGTACTTC. Its protein is CASKEVVAGGGETQYF. The rearrangement joins TRBV3-1 to TRBJ2-5; 10 nucleotides match TRBD2. Germline trimming cut 7 bases from V and 5 bases from J; bases unmatched to any gene: 13. Germline CDR1 and CDR2: LGHDT and YNNKEL (reference sequence). This CDR3 has 16 residues.

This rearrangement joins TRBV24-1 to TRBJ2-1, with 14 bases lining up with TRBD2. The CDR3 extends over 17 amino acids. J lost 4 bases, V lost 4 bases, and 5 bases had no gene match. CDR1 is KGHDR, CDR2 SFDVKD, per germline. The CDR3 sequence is CATSDPRLAGGYNEQFF. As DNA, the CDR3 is TGTGCCACCAGTGACCCCCGACTAGCGGGAGGGTACAATGAGCAGTTCTTC.

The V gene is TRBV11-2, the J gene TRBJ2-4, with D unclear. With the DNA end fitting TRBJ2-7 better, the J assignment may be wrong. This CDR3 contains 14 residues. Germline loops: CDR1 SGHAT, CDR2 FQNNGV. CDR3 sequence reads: CASSLDVGVDEQYF. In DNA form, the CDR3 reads TGTGCCAGCAGCTTAGATGTGGGTGTCGACGAGCAGTACTTC.

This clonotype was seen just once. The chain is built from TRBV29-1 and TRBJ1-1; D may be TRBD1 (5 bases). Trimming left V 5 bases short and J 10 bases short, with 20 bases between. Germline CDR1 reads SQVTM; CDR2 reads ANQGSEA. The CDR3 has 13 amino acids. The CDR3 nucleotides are TGCAGCGTTAACGGTCCCGGGGGATCAGTAGCTTTCTTT. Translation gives CSVNGPGGSVAFF.

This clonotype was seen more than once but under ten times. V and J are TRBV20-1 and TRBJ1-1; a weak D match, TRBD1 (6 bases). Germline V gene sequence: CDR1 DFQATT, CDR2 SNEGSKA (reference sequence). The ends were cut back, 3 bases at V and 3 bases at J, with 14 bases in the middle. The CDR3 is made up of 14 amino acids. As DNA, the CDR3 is TGCAGTGCTAGGGTACAGGGATGGGACACTGAAGCTTTCTTT. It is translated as CSARVQGWDTEAFF.

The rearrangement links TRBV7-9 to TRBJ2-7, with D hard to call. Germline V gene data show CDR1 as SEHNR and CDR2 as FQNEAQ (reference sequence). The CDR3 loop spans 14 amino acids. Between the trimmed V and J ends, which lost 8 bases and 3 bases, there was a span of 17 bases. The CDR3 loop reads CASGPTSSIYEQYF. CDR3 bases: TGTGCCAGCGGTCCTACCTCCTCGATCTACGAGCAGTACTTC.

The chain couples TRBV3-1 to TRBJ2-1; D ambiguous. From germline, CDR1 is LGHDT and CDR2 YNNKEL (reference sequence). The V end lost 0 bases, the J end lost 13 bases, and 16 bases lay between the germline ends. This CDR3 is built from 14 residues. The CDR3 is CASSQDQTGGVQFF. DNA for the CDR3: TGTGCCAGCAGCCAAGATCAGACGGGCGGAGTTCAGTTCTTC.

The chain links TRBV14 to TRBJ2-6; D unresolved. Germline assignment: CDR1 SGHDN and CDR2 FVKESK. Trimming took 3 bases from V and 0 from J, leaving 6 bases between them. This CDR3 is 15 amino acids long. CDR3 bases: TGTGCCAGCAGCCACGTCTTCTCTGGGGCCAACGTCCTGACTTTC. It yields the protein CASSHVFSGANVLTF.

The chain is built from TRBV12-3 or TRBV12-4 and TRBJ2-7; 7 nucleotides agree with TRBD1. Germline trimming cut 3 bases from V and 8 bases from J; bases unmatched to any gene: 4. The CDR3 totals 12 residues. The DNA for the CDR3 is TGTGCCAGCAGTTTCGACAGGGTAAAGCAGTACTTC. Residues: CASSFDRVKQYF.

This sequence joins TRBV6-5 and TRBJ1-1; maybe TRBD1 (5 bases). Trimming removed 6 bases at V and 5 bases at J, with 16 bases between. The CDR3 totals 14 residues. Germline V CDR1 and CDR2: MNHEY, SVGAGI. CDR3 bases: TGTGCCAGCAGGGGCACAGGCGGTTCAACTGAAGCTTTCTTT. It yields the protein CASRGTGGSTEAFF.

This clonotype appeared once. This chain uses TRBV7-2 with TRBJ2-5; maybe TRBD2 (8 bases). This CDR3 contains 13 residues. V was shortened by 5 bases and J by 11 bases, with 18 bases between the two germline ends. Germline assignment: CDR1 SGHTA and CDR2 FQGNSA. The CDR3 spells CASSPHRGGGQYF. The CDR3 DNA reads TGTGCCAGCAGCCCCCACAGGGGCGGGGGGCAGTACTTC.

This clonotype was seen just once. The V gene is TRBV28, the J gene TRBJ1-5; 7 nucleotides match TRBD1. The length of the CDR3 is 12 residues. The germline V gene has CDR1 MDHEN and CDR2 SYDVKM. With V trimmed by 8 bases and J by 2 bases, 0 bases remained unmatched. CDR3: CASGQGNQPQHF. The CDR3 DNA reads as TGTGCCAGCGGACAGGGCAATCAGCCCCAGCATTTT.

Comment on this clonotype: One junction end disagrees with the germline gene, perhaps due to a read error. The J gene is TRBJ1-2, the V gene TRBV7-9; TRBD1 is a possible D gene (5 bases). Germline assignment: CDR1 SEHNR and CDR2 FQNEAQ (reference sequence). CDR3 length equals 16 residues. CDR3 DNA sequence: TGTGCCAGCAGCCTCTTTAGGCAGGGAGGAAACTATGACTACACCTTC. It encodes CASSLFRQGGNYDYTF. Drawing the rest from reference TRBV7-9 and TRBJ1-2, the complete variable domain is DTGVSQNPRHKITKRGQNVTFRCDPISEHNRLYWYRQTLGQGPEFLTYFQNEAQLEKSRLLSDRFSAERPKGSFSTLEIQRTEQGDSAMYLCASSLFRQGGNYDYTFGSGTRLTVV.

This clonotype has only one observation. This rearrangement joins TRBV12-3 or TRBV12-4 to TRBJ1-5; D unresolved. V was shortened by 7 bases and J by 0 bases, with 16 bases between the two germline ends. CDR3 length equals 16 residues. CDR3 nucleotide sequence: TGTGCCAGCACCCTTACGAGTCACGATAGCAATCAGCCCCAGCATTTT. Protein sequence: CASTLTSHDSNQPQHF.

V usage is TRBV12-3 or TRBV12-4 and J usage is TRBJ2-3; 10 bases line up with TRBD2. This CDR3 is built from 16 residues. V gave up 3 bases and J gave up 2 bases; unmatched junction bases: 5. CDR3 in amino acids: CASSFTSGTVTDTQYF. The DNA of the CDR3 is TGTGCCAGCAGTTTCACTAGCGGGACCGTCACAGATACGCAGTATTTT.

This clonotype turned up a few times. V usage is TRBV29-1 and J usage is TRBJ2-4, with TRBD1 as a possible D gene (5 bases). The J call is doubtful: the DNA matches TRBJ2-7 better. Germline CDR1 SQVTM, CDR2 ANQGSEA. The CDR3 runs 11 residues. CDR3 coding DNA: TGCAGCGGCCAGGGTTTCGGCGAGCAGTACTTC. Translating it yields CSGQGFGEQYF.